Following are 22 T cell receptor beta chains from one sample sequenced in a study of T cells in Graves' hyperthyroidism and ophthalmopathy. Amplification of TCR beta CDR3 regions was performed using RNA transcripts as template. Researchers ran a first-round RT-PCR on the TCR CDR3 using the HTBI primer set. TCRdb reprocessed the multiplex PCR reads via MiXCR and lists one record per CDR3 protein. Of hundreds of thousands of distinct CDR3 sequences listed, about 16% are singletons. The specimen was blood. The receptors derive from a woman aged 25-40 years with Graves' hyperthyroidism.

This clonotype occurred a few times. This chain links TRBV5-1 with TRBJ2-1; TRBD2 agrees at 7 bases. J was trimmed by 5 bases and V by 5 bases; bases with no gene match: 13. Germline CDR1 SGHRS, CDR2 YFSETQ. The CDR3 has 16 amino acids. The CDR3 DNA follows: TGCGCCAGCAGTCCGGGGGGACCCGCAGGCAACAATGAGCAGTTCTTC. It encodes CASSPGGPAGNNEQFF.

This clonotype came up many times. The rearrangement joins TRBV18 to TRBJ2-2, with D uncertain. Germline CDR1 reads KGHSH; CDR2 reads LQKENI. This CDR3 has 16 amino acids. V lost 0 bases and J lost 2, with 10 bases in between. In DNA, the CDR3 is TGTGCCAGCTCACCACCGGGCAGTCTAAACACCGGGGAGCTGTTTTTT. Translating gives CASSPPGSLNTGELFF.

This clonotype has only a few counts. The rearrangement uses TRBV12-3 or TRBV12-4 and TRBJ2-2, with a tentative D call TRBD2 (5 bases). V shed 0 bases and J shed 7 bases, with 9 bases lying between them. CDR3 size: 14 residues. This CDR3 reads CASSLAGVSGELFF. The CDR3 DNA reads as TGTGCCAGCAGTTTAGCGGGAGTGAGCGGGGAGCTGTTTTTT.

The table lists this clonotype with many counts. The chain joins TRBV6-1 to TRBJ2-4; tentatively, D is TRBD2 (5 bases). CDR3 length: 15 amino acids. V lost 6 bases and J 0 bases, leaving 12 bases between the germline ends. Per the germline V gene, CDR1 is MNHNS and CDR2 is SASEGT. CDR3 sequence reads: CASRDKAVAKNIQYF. CDR3 DNA: TGTGCCAGCAGGGATAAAGCGGTAGCCAAAAACATTCAGTACTTC.

The chain is built from TRBV9 and TRBJ2-2; D unclear. This CDR3 comprises 13 residues. The germline V gene encodes CDR1 SGDLS and CDR2 YYNGEE. V was cut by 0 bases and J by 6 bases, with 6 bases left in between. CDR3 in amino acids: CASSVGTPGELFF. Written as DNA, the CDR3 is TGTGCCAGCAGCGTAGGGACCCCCGGGGAGCTGTTTTTT.

This clonotype was recorded many times. As DNA, the CDR3 is TGTGCCAGCAGGTTCAGTGGTGGGGAGCTGTTTTTT. Translation: CASRFSGGELFF. This chain joins TRBV11-2 and TRBJ2-2; D not certain. This CDR3 has 12 amino acids. Looked up from germline, CDR1 is SGHAT and CDR2 is FQNNGV. V was pared by 6 bases and J by 8 bases, with 10 bases between.

The gene calls are TRBV9 and TRBJ2-1, with TRBD1 matching 7 bases. Trimming cost V 0 bases and J 3 bases; bases outside gene matches: 3. Germline values: CDR1 SGDLS, CDR2 YYNGEE. The CDR3 covers 15 residues. CDR3 DNA sequence: TGTGCCAGCAGCGTAGGACAGGGCGACTACAATGAGCAGTTCTTC. Translation gives CASSVGQGDYNEQFF.

This clonotype was found a few times. The rearrangement joins TRBV10-3 to TRBJ1-3, with D unclear. With 4 bases removed from V and 0 bases from J, the gap between germline ends came to 13 bases. In germline, CDR1 is ENHRY, CDR2 SYGVKD. CDR3 length: 16 residues. CDR3 nucleotide sequence: TGTGCCATCAGTGGAGAGGGTCTGATCTCTGGAAACACCATATATTTT. Translation: CAISGEGLISGNTIYF.

The table lists this clonotype with many counts. This chain links TRBV10-3 with TRBJ2-1; 10 bases line up with TRBD2. The V gene end was trimmed by 2 bases and the J gene end by 2 bases; junction bases not matched to a gene: 9. Germline V gene data show CDR1 as ENHRY and CDR2 as SYGVKD. There are 18 residues in the CDR3. The CDR3 loop reads CAISENELAGQAYNEQFF. Written as DNA, the CDR3 is TGTGCCATCAGTGAGAACGAACTAGCGGGGCAGGCCTACAATGAGCAGTTCTTC.

This clonotype appeared many times. The V call is TRBV28, the J call TRBJ2-1; D might be TRBD1 (6 bases). The V end was cut by 5 bases, the J end by 0 bases, with 14 bases between. The length of the CDR3 is 16 residues. Germline assignment: CDR1 MDHEN and CDR2 SYDVKM. CDR3 in DNA: TGTGCCAGCAGTACACAGGGTGCACGCTCCTACAATGAGCAGTTCTTC. Translation: CASSTQGARSYNEQFF.

Comments on this clonotype: Just one base apart from a much larger clone, this may be a read error. V usage is TRBV2 and J usage is TRBJ2-1; possible D gene TRBD1, 6 bases. The CDR3 length is 16 residues. Germline loops: CDR1 SNHLY, CDR2 FYNNEI. This CDR3 reads CASSEEWDNRNNEQLF. CDR3 nucleotides: TGTGCCAGCAGTGAAGAGTGGGACAACAGAAACAATGAGCAGCTCTTC.

This clonotype was recorded a few times. The chain links TRBV3-1 to TRBJ1-4, with 7 bases aligning to TRBD1. CDR3 length: 18 residues. V was pared by 2 bases and J by 8 bases, with 17 bases of the junction left unmatched. In germline, CDR1 is LGHDT, CDR2 YNNKEL (reference sequence). Here the CDR3 DNA reads TGTGCCAGCAGCCAATTTCGCCAGGGGGAAATCCCCGACGAAAAACTGTTTTTT. This sequence encodes CASSQFRQGEIPDEKLFF. Full variable domain (rest looked up from reference TRBV3-1 and TRBJ1-4): DTAVSQTPKYLVTQMGNDKSIKCEQNLGHDTMYWYKQDSKKFLKIMFSYNNKELIINETVPNRFSPKSPDKAHLNLHINSLELGDSAVYFCASSQFRQGEIPDEKLFFGSGTQLSVL.

A word on this clonotype: This may arise from a read error, as a much more abundant clone is one base away. The chain joins TRBV3-1 to TRBJ2-4; possible D gene TRBD2, 6 bases. The germline gives CDR1 LGHDT, CDR2 YNNKEL (reference sequence). The CDR3 covers 14 residues. CDR3 nucleotides: TGTGCCAACAGCCATGCCGGGGGAGGTGACATTCAGTACTTC. This sequence encodes CANSHAGGGDIQYF. Using reference TRBV3-1 and TRBJ2-4 for the parts outside the CDR3, the full variable domain is DTAVSQTPKYLVTQMGNDKSIKCEQNLGHDTMYWYKQDSKKFLKIMFSYNNKELIINETVPNRFSPKSPDKAHLNLHINSLELGDSAVYFCANSHAGGGDIQYFGAGTRLSVL.

J is TRBJ2-4 and V is TRBV13, with TRBD1 matching 12 bases. Unmatched junction bases numbered 7, after V lost 5 bases and J lost 2 bases. Germline CDR1 reads PRHDT; CDR2 reads FYEKMQ (reference sequence). The CDR3 runs 17 residues. CDR3 DNA sequence: TGTGCCAGCAGCGCAAAGGGACAGGGGGCTTCCAAAAACATTCAGTACTTC. Its protein product is CASSAKGQGASKNIQYF.

This clonotype was observed a handful of times. The V call is TRBV28, the J call TRBJ2-1; 7 bases fit TRBD2. The CDR3 is 16 amino acids. Germline V gene lookup returns CDR1 MDHEN and CDR2 SYDVKM. V lost 5 bases to trimming and J lost 1 base; unmatched junction nucleotides: 8. CDR3 sequence: CASSLLLADSYNEQFF. The CDR3 nucleotides read TGTGCCAGCAGTCTCCTGCTAGCGGATTCCTACAATGAGCAGTTCTTC.

This clonotype was recorded many times. V and J are TRBV3-1 and TRBJ1-1; a weak D match, TRBD1 (5 bases). Trimming removed 3 bases at V and 5 bases at J, with 13 bases between. The CDR3 covers 14 residues. Germline CDR1 is LGHDT and CDR2 is YNNKEL (reference sequence). CDR3 protein: CASSHPGVGTEAFF. CDR3 nucleotide sequence: TGTGCCAGCAGCCACCCGGGGGTTGGGACTGAAGCTTTCTTT.

The rearrangement joins TRBV10-3 to TRBJ2-1; D not resolved. Germline V gene sequence: CDR1 ENHRY, CDR2 SYGVKD. This CDR3 contains 14 residues. V lost 0 bases to trimming and J lost 10 bases, with 13 bases between them. CDR3 residues: CAISESTKRWEQFF. CDR3 sequence (DNA): TGTGCCATCAGTGAGTCGACAAAGAGATGGGAGCAGTTCTTC.

The chain joins TRBV29-1 to TRBJ2-2; 12 bases map to TRBD1. This CDR3 comprises 18 residues. V shed 1 base and J 4 bases; nucleotides not matched to a gene: 10. Germline assignment: CDR1 SQVTM and CDR2 ANQGSEA. The CDR3 DNA is TGCAGCGTTGAAGTTCCTCCGGGACAGGGGGCGCGCACCGGGGAGCTGTTTTTT. Its translation is CSVEVPPGQGARTGELFF.

This clonotype was detected a few times. A much larger clone is a single base away; this may be a read error. The rearrangement links TRBV12-3 or TRBV12-4 to TRBJ2-1; either TRBD1 or TRBD2 may fit D (6 bases each). This CDR3 has 14 amino acids. Trimming removed 4 bases from V and 7 bases from J, with 14 bases in between. Written as DNA, the CDR3 is TGTGCCAGCAGTTCATCCAGGGGAGGAAATGAGCAGTTCTTC. As protein: CASSSSRGGNEQFF.

To note about this clonotype: A read error may be the cause here, since a much bigger clone is one base away. The rearrangement joins TRBV24-1 to TRBJ2-7; possibly TRBD1 for D (6 bases). Trimming cost V 2 bases and J 2 bases, with 9 bases left between them. Per germline, CDR1 KGHDR and CDR2 SFDVKD. The CDR3 consists of 14 residues. The CDR3 region is CATSDWDNPYEQYF. CDR3 bases: TGTGCCACCAGTGATTGGGACAACCCCTACGAGCAGTACTTC.

This chain joins TRBV7-6 and TRBJ2-7; a possible D gene is TRBD2 (6 bases). V gave up 0 bases and J gave up 0 bases, with 12 bases separating them. The germline CDR1 and CDR2 sequences are SGHVS and FNYEAQ. The CDR3 loop spans 16 amino acids. Written as DNA, the CDR3 is TGTGCCAGCAGCTTAGCCTCGGGACTGCACTCCTACGAGCAGTACTTC. This codes for CASSLASGLHSYEQYF.

CDR3: CASSLGGAEQFF. CDR3 in DNA: TGTGCCAGCAGCTTAGGCGGCGCAGAGCAGTTCTTC. V and J are TRBV13 and TRBJ2-1; D not resolved. Germline CDR1 reads PRHDT; CDR2 reads FYEKMQ (reference sequence). V was pared by 0 bases and J by 10 bases, with 7 bases between. CDR3 length: 12 residues.